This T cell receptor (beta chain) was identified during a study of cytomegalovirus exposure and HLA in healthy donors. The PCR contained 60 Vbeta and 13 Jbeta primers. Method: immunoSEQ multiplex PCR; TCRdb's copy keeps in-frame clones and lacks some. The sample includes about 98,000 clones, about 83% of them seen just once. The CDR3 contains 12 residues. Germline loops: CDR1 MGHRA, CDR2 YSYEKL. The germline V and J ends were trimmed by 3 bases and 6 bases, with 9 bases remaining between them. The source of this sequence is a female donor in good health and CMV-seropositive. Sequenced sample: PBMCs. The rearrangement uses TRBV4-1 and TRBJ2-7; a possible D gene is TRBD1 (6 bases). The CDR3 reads CASSHVGGEQYF. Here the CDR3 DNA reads TGCGCCAGCAGCCATGTAGGGGGCGAGCAGTACTTC.